One and the same sample provided the 21 T cell receptor beta chains below, sequenced in a study of molecular identifiers for immune sequencing clone quantification. TCRdb re-called the PCR reads with MiXCR, one entry per CDR3 protein. The profile covers about 630,000 distinct CDR3 sequences, with roughly 27% appearing a single time and about 0.84% taken by the ten largest. Sequencing input: naive CD8+ T cells from blood, with Jurkat cell RNA spiked in. Indicated subset: FACS-sorted CD8+CD4-CCR7+CD45RA+ naive T cells. These receptors were taken from a human donor in good health. Some libraries in this study had Jurkat cell RNA spiked in.

This clonotype was recorded at least ten times. This chain uses TRBV19 with TRBJ2-3; TRBD2 matches at 7 bases. CDR1 LNHDA and CDR2 SQIVND come from the germline V gene (reference sequence). V shed 5 bases, J shed 2 bases, and the junction held 4 bases outside the gene matches. The CDR3 runs 14 residues. In DNA, the CDR3 is TGTGCCAGTAGTGACCGGGACTACACAGATACGCAGTATTTT. It is translated as CASSDRDYTDTQYF.

In its sample, this clonotype was seen many times. The chain is built from TRBV14 and TRBJ1-1; no definite D call. The CDR3 runs 14 residues. V lost 1 base and J lost 3, with 9 bases in between. CDR1 and CDR2 (germline): SGHDN, FVKESK. The CDR3 DNA reads TGTGCCAGCAGCCAAGTGGGCAGCCACACTGAAGCTTTCTTT. This encodes CASSQVGSHTEAFF.

This clonotype was picked up many times. The chain combines TRBV29-1 with TRBJ1-4; D is ambiguous. Trimming took 3 bases from V and 0 from J, leaving 11 bases between them. Per germline, CDR1 SQVTM and CDR2 ANQGSEA. The CDR3 has 15 residues. Written as DNA, the CDR3 is TGCAGCGTTGATGTTGGAGGCACAACTAATGAAAAACTGTTTTTT. As protein: CSVDVGGTTNEKLFF.

This clonotype was counted a single time. The CDR3, as DNA: TGTGCCAGCAGCTTTCTAGGGCTAGCGATGAACACTGAAGCTTTCTTT. It codes for CASSFLGLAMNTEAFF. This sequence joins TRBV5-6 and TRBJ1-1; D is uncertain. The CDR3 has 16 amino acids. The germline gives CDR1 SGHDT, CDR2 YYEEEE. V was shortened by 2 bases and J by 0 bases, with 14 bases between the two germline ends.

This clonotype was seen more than once but under ten times. The rearrangement joins TRBV12-5 to TRBJ2-1; D remains unclear. The CDR3 covers 19 residues. Looked up from germline, CDR1 is LGHNT and CDR2 is FRNRAP. Deletions cut 1 base from V and 3 bases from J, with 22 bases between. The CDR3 region has the DNA TGTGCTAGTGGTTTGGGCCCCCGGGCGAGGATAGCTCGCTACAATGAGCAGTTCTTC. Its protein product is CASGLGPRARIARYNEQFF.

The chain is built from TRBV11-2 and TRBJ2-7, with 7 positions matching TRBD2. The CDR3 runs 16 residues. The V gene's germline CDR1 is SGHAT and CDR2 FQNNGV. After removal of 5 bases from V and 5 bases from J, the junction contained 15 bases not matched to a gene. The CDR3, as DNA: TGTGCCAGCAGCCCCACGACTAGCTTCTTTTCGCACGAGCAGTACTTC. Residues: CASSPTTSFFSHEQYF.

This clonotype has a handful of counts. CDR3 nucleotides: TGTGCCAGCAGCTCCCGGGACAGGGTTCAGTACGAGCAGTACTTC. It encodes CASSSRDRVQYEQYF. The rearrangement links TRBV7-9 to TRBJ2-7; 9 nucleotides agree with TRBD1. CDR3 length: 15 amino acids. J was trimmed by 4 bases and V by 4 bases; bases with no gene match: 8. Germline CDR1 and CDR2: SEHNR and FQNEAQ (reference sequence).

For this clonotype: A much bigger clone sits one base away, suggesting this may be a read error. The genes are TRBV9 and TRBJ2-3; D possibly corresponds to TRBD2 (6 bases). Germline V CDR1 and CDR2: SGDLS, YYNGEE. The CDR3 runs 15 residues. The CDR3 loop reads CASSVAPGLTDTQCF. The CDR3 coding sequence is TGTGCCAGCAGCGTAGCTCCGGGACTCACAGATACGCAGTGTTTT. The full variable domain, its missing parts supplied by reference TRBV9 and TRBJ2-3, is DSGVTQTPKHLITATGQRVTLRCSPRSGDLSVYWYQQSLDQGLQFLIQYYNGEERAKGNILERFSAQQFPDLHSELNLSSLELGDSALYFCASSVAPGLTDTQCFGPGTRLTVL.

This clonotype was detected many times. The V and J genes are TRBV4-1 and TRBJ2-1; D call uncertain. Germline V gives CDR1 MGHRA, CDR2 YSYEKL. This CDR3 is built from 15 residues. Trimming shortened V by 3 bases and J by 0 bases, and 9 bases separated the two germline ends. CDR3 sequence: CASSQGLSSYNEQFF. The DNA of the CDR3 is TGCGCCAGCAGCCAGGGCCTGAGCTCCTACAATGAGCAGTTCTTC.

CDR3 bases: TGTGCCAGCAGCCACCAGTGGAACACTGAAGCTTTCTTT. It specifies CASSHQWNTEAFF. The chain joins TRBV6-2 or TRBV6-3 to TRBJ1-1; D gene unclear. This CDR3 is 13 amino acids long. The V end was cut by 6 bases, the J end by 1 base, with 9 bases between. Germline CDR1 is MNHEY and CDR2 is SVGEGT.

This clonotype has at least ten counts. The chain carries TRBV27 and TRBJ1-1, with 11 bases aligning to TRBD1. Germline assignment: CDR1 MNHEY and CDR2 SMNVEV (reference sequence). V was clipped by 4 bases and J by 7 bases; unmatched bases: 5. The CDR3 runs to 14 residues. The CDR3 region is CASSWTGGGFEAFF. CDR3 in DNA: TGTGCCAGCAGTTGGACAGGGGGCGGGTTTGAAGCTTTCTTT.

This clonotype was picked up many times. The DNA of the CDR3 is TGTGCCAGCTCCCTCGGGACAGGGGAGACCTACGAGCAGTACTTC. This translates into CASSLGTGETYEQYF. The gene calls are TRBV19 and TRBJ2-7; 10 positions match TRBD1. V was pared by 9 bases and J by 2 bases, with 10 bases of the junction left unmatched. This CDR3 is built from 15 residues. Germline V gives CDR1 LNHDA, CDR2 SQIVND (reference sequence).

This clonotype has ten or more counts. V is TRBV29-1 and J is TRBJ1-1; D is unresolved. Germline V lookup: CDR1 SQVTM, CDR2 ANQGSEA. This CDR3 is 12 amino acids long. Trimming pared 7 bases from V and 5 bases from J, leaving 14 bases between. The CDR3 loop reads CSAPGSATEAFF. Written as DNA, the CDR3 is TGCAGCGCCCCCGGGAGCGCTACTGAAGCTTTCTTT.

V and J are TRBV5-8 and TRBJ2-3; a possible D gene is TRBD1 (6 bases). Per the germline V gene, CDR1 is SGHTS and CDR2 is YDEGEE. V lost 10 bases and J lost 4, with 16 bases in between. This CDR3 is built from 13 residues. The CDR3 is CAASGTLADTQYF. DNA of the CDR3: TGTGCCGCCTCCGGGACACTCGCAGATACGCAGTATTTT.

Only a few counts were recorded for this clonotype. CDR3: CASSPHYSINFWGYEQYF. The CDR3 region has the DNA TGTGCCAGCAGCCCACATTACTCTATCAACTTTTGGGGCTACGAGCAGTACTTC. The chain combines TRBV14 with TRBJ2-7, with D uncertain. The ends were cut back, 4 bases at V and 3 bases at J, with 25 bases in the middle. This CDR3 has 18 residues. Germline V gene sequence: CDR1 SGHDN, CDR2 FVKESK.

On this clonotype itself: At one of its ends the junction is not consistent with the germline gene, which may arise from a read error. This chain joins TRBV2 and TRBJ2-6; 9 bases line up with TRBD1. CDR1 is SNHLY and CDR2 is FYNNEI in the germline V gene. CDR3 length: 18 amino acids. The CDR3 is CASILRDRERAGANVLAF. The CDR3, as DNA: TGTGCCAGCATTCTCCGGGACAGGGAAAGGGCTGGGGCCAACGTCCTGGCTTTC.

The V and J genes are TRBV5-1 and TRBJ2-7; 11 bases align to TRBD2. V gave up 2 bases and J gave up 0 bases; unmatched junction bases: 1. CDR1 and CDR2 from the germline V gene are SGHRS and YFSETQ. This CDR3 spans 15 amino acids. In DNA, the CDR3 is TGCGCCAGCAGCTTTAGCGGGGGGGCCTCCTACGAGCAGTACTTC. Encoded protein: CASSFSGGASYEQYF. Combining the CDR3 with reference TRBV5-1 and TRBJ2-7 gives the whole variable domain KAGVTQTPRYLIKTRGQQVTLSCSPISGHRSVSWYQQTPGQGLQFLFEYFSETQRNKGNFPGRFSGRQFSNSRSEMNVSTLELGDSALYLCASSFSGGASYEQYFGPGTRLTVT.

The chain links TRBV5-6 to TRBJ2-1, with 11 bases aligning to TRBD2. The CDR3 contains 18 residues. Germline V gene data show CDR1 as SGHDT and CDR2 as YYEEEE. Trimming cost V 0 bases and J 4 bases; bases outside gene matches: 9. This CDR3 is CASSLAEGLAAKYNEQFF. Written as DNA, the CDR3 is TGTGCCAGCAGCTTGGCCGAGGGACTAGCGGCCAAATACAATGAGCAGTTCTTC. The variable domain in full, completed from reference TRBV5-6 and TRBJ2-1, reads DAGVTQSPTHLIKTRGQQVTLRCSPKSGHDTVSWYQQALGQGPQFIFQYYEEEERQRGNFPDRFSGHQFPNYSSELNVNALLLGDSALYLCASSLAEGLAAKYNEQFFGPGTRLTVL.

This clonotype was found once. Compared with germline, one end of the junction differs, possibly owing to a read error. The V call is TRBV9, the J call TRBJ1-5, with a possible D match to TRBD1 (5 bases). Germline values: CDR1 SGDLS, CDR2 YYNGEE. This CDR3 contains 14 residues. The CDR3 DNA reads TGTGCCGGCAGCGTAGGGACCGGGGGTCAGCCCCAGCATTTT. This encodes CAGSVGTGGQPQHF.

As concerns this clonotype: A read error is possible here, since a much larger clone lies one base away. V gene TRBV5-1 combines with J gene TRBJ2-3; tentatively, D is TRBD1 or TRBD2 (5 bases each). There are 12 residues in the CDR3. Germline V gene data show CDR1 as SGHRS and CDR2 as YFSETQ. The CDR3 spells CASIGKTDTQNF. CDR3 coding DNA: TGCGCCAGCATCGGGAAGACAGATACGCAGAATTTT.

This clonotype was seen at least ten times. The chain employs TRBV6-5 and TRBJ2-5; unclear D gene. V was shortened by 5 bases and J by 2 bases, with 9 bases between the two germline ends. The length of the CDR3 is 13 residues. The germline V gene has CDR1 MNHEY and CDR2 SVGAGI. For the CDR3, the DNA is TGTGCCAGCAGTCAGAGACTGCAAGAGACCCAGTACTTC. This codes for CASSQRLQETQYF.